One and the same sample provided the 22 T cell receptor beta chains below, sequenced in a study of blood T cell repertoires in COVID-19. Sequenced by immunoSEQ multiplex PCR; TCRdb stores in-frame clones only, minus some. In the table there are approximately 58,000 clones, about 81% of which are singletons. Input material: peripheral blood. The receptors come from a man in his 60s with COVID-19, enrolled during active disease.

The J gene is TRBJ1-1, the V gene TRBV2, with D tentatively TRBD1 (5 bases). The CDR3 totals 12 residues. Germline CDR1 is SNHLY and CDR2 is FYNNEI. Trimming removed 9 bases from V and 5 bases from J, with 13 bases in between. The CDR3 DNA is TGTGCCAGAGCGGGGGGGTGGACTGAAGCTTTCTTT. Amino acid sequence: CARAGGWTEAFF. Variable domain in full (rest from reference TRBV2 and TRBJ1-1): EPEVTQTPSHQVTQMGQEVILRCVPISNHLYFYWYRQILGQKVEFLVSFYNNEISEKSEIFDDQFSVERPDGSNFTLKIRSTKLEDSAMYFCARAGGWTEAFFGQGTRLTVV.

The rearrangement uses TRBV19 and TRBJ1-2, with 7 nucleotides matching TRBD1. V lost 4 bases, J lost 6 bases, and 11 bases stayed unmatched. Looked up from germline, CDR1 is LNHDA and CDR2 is SQIVND (reference sequence). The CDR3 is 15 amino acids. The DNA of the CDR3 is TGTGCCAGTAGTACCCCGGGACAGCCAAACCATGGCTACACCTTC. Translating gives CASSTPGQPNHGYTF. Complete variable domain (other parts from reference TRBV19 and TRBJ1-2): DGGITQSPKYLFRKEGQNVTLSCEQNLNHDAMYWYRQDPGQGLRLIYYSQIVNDFQKGDIAEGYSVSREKKESFPLTVTSAQKNPTAFYLCASSTPGQPNHGYTFGSGTRLTVV.

The chain joins TRBV5-1 to TRBJ2-3, with 7 bases aligning to TRBD2. Germline lookup yields CDR1 SGHRS and CDR2 YFSETQ. The CDR3 has 16 amino acids. The V gene end was trimmed by 7 bases and the J gene end by 2 bases; junction bases not matched to a gene: 13. CDR3 residues: CASDALRAGNTDTQYF. CDR3 bases: TGCGCCAGCGACGCATTGAGAGCGGGGAACACAGATACGCAGTATTTT.

The chain recombines TRBV3-1 (or the pseudogene TRBV3-2) with TRBJ1-2; TRBD1 aligns across 7 bases. The junction had 4 bases not matched to a gene; V was cut back by 4 bases and J by 5 bases. Germline V gives CDR1 LGHDT, CDR2 YNNKEL (reference sequence). CDR3 size: 13 residues. The CDR3 spells CASSPGQAYGYTF. CDR3 nucleotides: TGTGCCAGCAGCCCTGGACAGGCGTATGGCTACACCTTC.

The chain links TRBV11-3 to TRBJ2-7, with a possible D match to TRBD1 (8 bases). CDR3 size: 15 residues. Trimming shortened V by 1 base and J by 3 bases, and 13 bases separated the two germline ends. Germline V gene sequence: CDR1 SGHNT, CDR2 YENEEA. The CDR3 protein is CASSLVQGGIYEQYF. The DNA of the CDR3 is TGTGCCAGCAGCTTAGTACAGGGGGGGATCTACGAGCAGTACTTC.

V gene TRBV6-5 combines with J gene TRBJ1-1, with 7 bases identical to TRBD1. V was pared by 8 bases and J by 0 bases, with 3 bases of the junction left unmatched. From germline, CDR1 is MNHEY and CDR2 SVGAGI. The CDR3 is 13 amino acids. The CDR3 is CASGRGVNTEAFF. The DNA of the CDR3 is TGTGCCAGCGGCAGGGGGGTGAACACTGAAGCTTTCTTT.

This rearrangement joins TRBV3-1 (or the pseudogene TRBV3-2) to TRBJ2-7; TRBD2 aligns across 11 bases. Trimming cost V 3 bases and J 5 bases; bases outside gene matches: 6. Germline V gene lookup returns CDR1 LGHDT and CDR2 YNNKEL (reference sequence). The CDR3 sequence is 15 residues long. CDR3 bases: TGTGCCAGCAGCCAGCAACTAGCGGGAGCCAACGAGCAGTACTTC. It encodes CASSQQLAGANEQYF.

V gene TRBV6-8 combines with J gene TRBJ2-3; 10 nucleotides match TRBD2. This CDR3 comprises 19 residues. Per the germline V gene, CDR1 is MNHGY and CDR2 is SAAAGT. V lost 2 bases to trimming and J lost 6 bases; unmatched junction nucleotides: 17. CDR3 sequence reads: CASSYPSGGDVYLTDTQYF. The DNA of the CDR3 is TGTGCCAGCAGTTACCCTAGCGGGGGCGACGTATACCTCACGGATACGCAGTATTTT.

The genes are TRBV7-2 and TRBJ2-3; D possibly corresponds to TRBD1 (5 bases). The CDR3 is made up of 14 amino acids. Trimming removed 5 bases from V and 2 bases from J, with 11 bases in between. Germline CDR1 SGHTA, CDR2 FQGNSA. The CDR3 DNA reads as TGTGCCAGCAGCATCGACAGATCCACAGATACGCAGTATTTT. Encoded protein: CASSIDRSTDTQYF.

The chain joins TRBV5-4 to TRBJ1-3, with TRBD1 identical over 9 bases. The V gene's germline CDR1 is SGHNT and CDR2 YYREEE (reference sequence). The CDR3 sequence is 15 residues long. V gave up 10 bases and J gave up 2 bases; unmatched junction bases: 10. The CDR3 sequence: CASHRDRATGNTIYF. The CDR3 DNA reads as TGTGCCTCCCACCGGGACAGGGCCACTGGAAACACCATATATTTT.

The chain links TRBV7-6 to TRBJ1-5; the D is unclear. The length of the CDR3 is 16 residues. Germline V CDR1 and CDR2: SGHVS, FNYEAQ. V lost 4 bases to trimming and J lost 0 bases, with 13 bases between them. This chain's CDR3 is CASSYPGSYSNQPQHF. The CDR3 region has the DNA TGTGCCAGCAGCTACCCGGGATCCTATAGCAATCAGCCCCAGCATTTT.

V usage is TRBV16 and J usage is TRBJ1-2, with 7 bases identical to TRBD1. The CDR3 is made up of 14 amino acids. The trim removed 4 bases at V and 1 base at J, leaving 3 bases unmatched. Germline values: CDR1 KGHSY, CDR2 FQNENV. The CDR3 DNA reads as TGTGCCAGCAGCCTAACAGGGGTTAACTATGGCTACACCTTC. Translation gives CASSLTGVNYGYTF.

CDR3 amino acids: CASKAGGDNEQFF. Written as DNA, the CDR3 is TGTGCCAGCAAAGCGGGGGGGGACAATGAGCAGTTCTTC. The genes are TRBV11-3 and TRBJ2-1, with 10 bases fitting TRBD2. The CDR3 has 13 residues. V lost 7 bases to trimming and J lost 5 bases; unmatched junction nucleotides: 2. Germline lookup yields CDR1 SGHNT and CDR2 YENEEA.

V usage is TRBV19 and J usage is TRBJ1-4; D call uncertain. Trimming shortened V by 10 bases and J by 0 bases, and 30 bases separated the two germline ends. Germline V gene data show CDR1 as LNHDA and CDR2 as SQIVND (reference sequence). The CDR3 is 20 amino acids. The CDR3 DNA reads TGTGCCACTATCTGGTTCGCCGACTACTCAAGACGACCAACTAATGAAAAACTGTTTTTT. It specifies CATIWFADYSRRPTNEKLFF.

The chain joins TRBV5-4 to TRBJ2-3; 7 bases line up with TRBD2. From germline, CDR1 is SGHNT and CDR2 YYREEE (reference sequence). The CDR3 runs 16 residues. V lost 4 bases and J lost 5; bases outside the gene matches: 13. The CDR3 spells CASSRPGLHLGDTQYF. CDR3 DNA sequence: TGTGCCAGCAGCCGCCCGGGACTACATTTGGGAGATACGCAGTATTTT.

This sequence joins TRBV6-2 or TRBV6-3 and TRBJ2-5, with 7 bases fitting TRBD2. The CDR3 has 13 amino acids. Germline CDR1 and CDR2: MNHEY and SVGEGT. V shed 5 bases and J 6 bases; nucleotides not matched to a gene: 6. As DNA, the CDR3 is TGTGCCAGCAGTCAAGGACTAGTCAAGACCCAGTACTTC. It encodes CASSQGLVKTQYF.

This clone was found once. This chain links TRBV18 with TRBJ2-4, with D possibly being TRBD2 (5 bases). Trimming removed 2 bases from V and 8 bases from J, with 19 bases in between. Germline CDR1 is KGHSH and CDR2 is LQKENI. The CDR3 spans 16 residues. In DNA, the CDR3 is TGTGCCAGCTCACCAGTCGGCGGGCCAGGCGTCGACATTCAGTACTTC. It specifies CASSPVGGPGVDIQYF.

The chain employs TRBV5-4 and TRBJ1-1, with D hard to call. The length of the CDR3 is 13 residues. Trimming left V 2 bases short and J 4 bases short, with 9 bases between. The germline V gene encodes CDR1 SGHNT and CDR2 YYREEE (reference sequence). The CDR3 loop is CASSLRGSTEAFF. CDR3 bases: TGTGCCAGCAGCTTACGGGGTAGCACTGAAGCTTTCTTT.

This clone was seen once. The chain uses TRBV25-1 and TRBJ1-2; the match to TRBD1 covers 9 bases. The length of the CDR3 is 13 residues. V was pared by 2 bases and J by 8 bases, with 3 bases of the junction left unmatched. The V gene's germline CDR1 is MGHDK and CDR2 SYGVNS. The CDR3 loop reads CASSERQGGGYTF. The CDR3 DNA is TGTGCCAGCAGTGAACGACAGGGGGGCGGCTACACCTTC.

The rearrangement uses TRBV7-2 and TRBJ2-7, with 8 bases matching TRBD2. V shed 6 bases and J 0 bases; nucleotides not matched to a gene: 7. The germline gives CDR1 SGHTA, CDR2 FQGNSA. The CDR3 has 15 amino acids. The chain's CDR3 is CASSRALAASYEQYF. CDR3 coding DNA: TGTGCCAGCAGTAGGGCACTAGCGGCCTCCTACGAGCAGTACTTC. The variable domain in full, completed from reference TRBV7-2 and TRBJ2-7, reads GAGVSQSPSNKVTEKGKDVELRCDPISGHTALYWYRQSLGQGLEFLIYFQGNSAPDKSGLPSDRFSAERTGGSVSTLTIQRTQQEDSAVYLCASSRALAASYEQYFGPGTRLTVT.

This clone was seen once. The gene calls are TRBV4-1 and TRBJ1-3; D is unclear. Germline values: CDR1 MGHRA, CDR2 YSYEKL. There are 13 residues in the CDR3. V was cut by 0 bases and J by 4 bases, with 4 bases left in between. The chain's CDR3 is CASSQDPGNTIYF. CDR3 bases: TGCGCCAGCAGCCAAGATCCGGGAAACACCATATATTTT.

The rearrangement joins TRBV5-1 to TRBJ1-4; TRBD1 matches at 10 bases. The J segment lost 7 bases and the V segment lost 5 bases, leaving 5 bases of the junction unmatched. This CDR3 has 14 residues. CDR1 and CDR2 (germline): SGHRS, YFSETQ. The CDR3, as DNA: TGCGCCAGCAGGGCCGGGACAGGGGCTGAAAAACTGTTTTTT. It is translated as CASRAGTGAEKLFF.